Sequencing of this T cell receptor (beta chain) was carried out in a study of T-cell memory formation after mild COVID-19. Study-wide findings and caveats: Clones which contracted sat mainly in CM and EM if CD4+, and in EMRA if CD8+. Clones contracting across day 15 to 85 had a balanced CD4/CD8 profile; later expanding clones leaned CD4+.

In this sample, this clonotype turned up a few times. Its antigen remains unidentified. The authors produced TCR alpha and TCR beta cDNA libraries with sample barcodes and UMIs by 5'RACE using constant-segment primers. A single record per CDR3 protein comes from TCRdb applying MiXCR to the 5' RACE reads. The sample yields 250,000 to 300,000 distinct CDR3 sequences, about 17% seen once. Germline assignment: CDR1 MNHNY and CDR2 SVGAGI (reference sequence). V was pared by 5 bases and J by 4 bases, with 11 bases between. The CDR3 extends over 13 amino acids. The V call is TRBV6-6, the J call TRBJ1-1; no clear D gene. The specimen was PBMCs or a T cell subset sorted from them (not recorded which). This receptor was identified in a young man who had mild COVID-19 (a few samples of this study predate the infection). Cell type and time point are not known. CDR3 protein: CASSRRLSTEAFF. In nucleotides, the CDR3 is TGTGCCAGCAGTAGACGGCTATCCACTGAAGCTTTCTTT.